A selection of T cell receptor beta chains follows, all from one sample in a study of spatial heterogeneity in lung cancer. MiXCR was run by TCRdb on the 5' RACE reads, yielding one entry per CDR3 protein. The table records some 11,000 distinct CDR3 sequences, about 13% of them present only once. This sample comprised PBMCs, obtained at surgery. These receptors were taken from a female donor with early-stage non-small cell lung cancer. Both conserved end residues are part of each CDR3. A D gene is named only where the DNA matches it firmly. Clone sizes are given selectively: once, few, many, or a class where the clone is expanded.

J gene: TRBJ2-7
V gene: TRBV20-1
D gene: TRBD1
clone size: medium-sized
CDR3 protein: CSARDQGVTYEQYF
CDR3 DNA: TGCAGTGCTAGAGATCAGGGGGTAACCTACGAGCAGTACTTC

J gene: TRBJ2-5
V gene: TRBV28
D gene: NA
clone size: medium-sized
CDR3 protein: CASSFRTGEETQYF
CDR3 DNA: TGTGCCAGCAGTTTTCGGACGGGTGAAGAGACCCAGTACTTC

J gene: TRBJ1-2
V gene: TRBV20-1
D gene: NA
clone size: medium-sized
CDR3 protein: CSAREVSGDIDGYTF
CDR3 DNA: TGCAGTGCTAGAGAGGTTTCAGGGGACATCGATGGCTACACCTTC

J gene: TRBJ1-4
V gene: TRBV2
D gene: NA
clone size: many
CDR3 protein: CASSDPGGPTNEKLFF
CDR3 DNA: TGTGCCAGCAGTGACCCAGGCGGTCCAACTAATGAAAAACTGTTTTTT

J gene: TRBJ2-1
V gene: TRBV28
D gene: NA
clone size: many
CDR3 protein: CASSRLQGGSYNEQFF
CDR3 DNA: TGTGCCAGCAGCCGCCTGCAGGGGGGTTCCTACAATGAGCAGTTCTTC

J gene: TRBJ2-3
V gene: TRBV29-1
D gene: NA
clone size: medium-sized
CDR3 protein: CSVEGRRSSTDTQYF
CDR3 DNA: TGCAGCGTTGAGGGTCGGCGGTCTAGCACAGATACGCAGTATTTT

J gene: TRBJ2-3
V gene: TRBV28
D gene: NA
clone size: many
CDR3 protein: CASSSSGDTQYF
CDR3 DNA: TGTGCCAGCAGTTCCTCGGGAGATACGCAGTATTTT

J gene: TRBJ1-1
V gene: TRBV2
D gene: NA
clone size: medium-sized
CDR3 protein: CASLSTEAFF
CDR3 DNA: TGTGCCAGCCTGAGTACTGAAGCTTTCTTT

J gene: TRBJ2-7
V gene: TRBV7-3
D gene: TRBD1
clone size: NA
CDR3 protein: CASSFDRGYEQYF
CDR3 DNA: TGTGCCAGCAGCTTCGACAGGGGTTACGAGCAGTACTTC

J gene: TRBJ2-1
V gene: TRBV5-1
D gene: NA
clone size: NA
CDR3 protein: CASSLLEVGNEQFF
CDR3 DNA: TGCGCCAGCAGCTTGCTTGAGGTGGGGAATGAGCAGTTCTTC

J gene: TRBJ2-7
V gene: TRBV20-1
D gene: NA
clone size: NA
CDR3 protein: CSARDILRDEGYEQYF
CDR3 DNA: TGCAGTGCTAGAGATATACTACGGGACGAGGGCTACGAGCAGTACTTC

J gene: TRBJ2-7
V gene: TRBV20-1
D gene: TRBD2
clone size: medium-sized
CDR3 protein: CSASSSGGVYEQYF
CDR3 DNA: TGCAGTGCTTCCTCTAGCGGGGGGGTCTACGAGCAGTACTTC

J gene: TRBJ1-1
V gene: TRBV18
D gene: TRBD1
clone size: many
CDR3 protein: CASSPGQEYTEAFF
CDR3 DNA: TGTGCCAGCTCACCGGGACAGGAATACACTGAAGCTTTCTTT

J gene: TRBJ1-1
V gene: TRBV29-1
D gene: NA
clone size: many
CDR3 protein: CSVGLRGTEAFF
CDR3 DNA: TGCAGCGTAGGACTCCGAGGGACTGAAGCTTTCTTT

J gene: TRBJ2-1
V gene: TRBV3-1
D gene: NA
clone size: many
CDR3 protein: CASTASETYNEQFF
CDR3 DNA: TGTGCCAGCACAGCTAGCGAGACGTACAATGAGCAGTTCTTC

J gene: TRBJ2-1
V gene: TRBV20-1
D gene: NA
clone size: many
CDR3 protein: CSARAGLPWNNEQFF
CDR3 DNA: TGCAGTGCTAGAGCGGGACTCCCCTGGAACAATGAGCAGTTCTTC

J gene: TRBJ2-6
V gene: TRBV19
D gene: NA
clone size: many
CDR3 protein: CASSTAGRYSGANVLTF
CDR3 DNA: TGTGCCAGTAGTACGGCCGGGAGATACTCTGGGGCCAACGTCCTGACTTTC